This entry lists 4 T cell receptor beta chains sequenced from one sample in a study of blood T cell repertoires in COVID-19. Using immunoSEQ multiplex PCR, the repertoire was profiled, and TCRdb retains in-frame clones only, with some absent. The data show over 450,000 clones, around 90% seen once. Source material: peripheral blood. All receptors derive from a woman aged 45-65 years with COVID-19, enrolled during active disease.

The rearrangement links TRBV6-5 to TRBJ2-7; tentative D call: TRBD1 (5 bases). The CDR3 is made up of 13 amino acids. V shed 4 bases and J shed 2 bases, with 9 bases lying between them. Germline lookup yields CDR1 MNHEY and CDR2 SVGAGI. The CDR3 coding sequence is TGTGCCAGCAGTTCCCCAGGGACCTACGAGCAGTACTTC. Amino acid sequence: CASSSPGTYEQYF.

V and J are TRBV3-1 (or the pseudogene TRBV3-2) and TRBJ2-5; possible D gene TRBD1, 6 bases. From germline, CDR1 is LGHDT and CDR2 YNNKEL (reference sequence). The CDR3 totals 14 residues. With 4 bases removed from V and 7 bases from J, the gap between germline ends came to 16 bases. The CDR3 loop reads CASSPPRTVGTQYF. In DNA form, the CDR3 reads TGTGCCAGCAGCCCCCCCCGGACAGTGGGGACCCAGTACTTC.

The rearrangement uses TRBV28 and TRBJ2-2; 8 bases line up with TRBD1. The CDR3 is 16 amino acids. Per the germline V gene, CDR1 is MDHEN and CDR2 is SYDVKM. Trimming cost V 8 bases and J 6 bases; bases outside gene matches: 14. The CDR3 protein is CASLLRTGLGPGELFF. CDR3 nucleotides: TGTGCCAGCCTCTTACGGACAGGGCTTGGGCCCGGGGAGCTGTTTTTT.

V gene TRBV28 combines with J gene TRBJ1-1; 7 bases map to TRBD1. In germline, CDR1 is MDHEN, CDR2 SYDVKM. With V trimmed by 5 bases and J by 1 base, 10 bases remained unmatched. The CDR3 is made up of 16 amino acids. The CDR3 coding sequence is TGTGCCAGCAGTACCTTCCAGGGGGACCGGAACACTGAAGCTTTCTTT. As protein: CASSTFQGDRNTEAFF.